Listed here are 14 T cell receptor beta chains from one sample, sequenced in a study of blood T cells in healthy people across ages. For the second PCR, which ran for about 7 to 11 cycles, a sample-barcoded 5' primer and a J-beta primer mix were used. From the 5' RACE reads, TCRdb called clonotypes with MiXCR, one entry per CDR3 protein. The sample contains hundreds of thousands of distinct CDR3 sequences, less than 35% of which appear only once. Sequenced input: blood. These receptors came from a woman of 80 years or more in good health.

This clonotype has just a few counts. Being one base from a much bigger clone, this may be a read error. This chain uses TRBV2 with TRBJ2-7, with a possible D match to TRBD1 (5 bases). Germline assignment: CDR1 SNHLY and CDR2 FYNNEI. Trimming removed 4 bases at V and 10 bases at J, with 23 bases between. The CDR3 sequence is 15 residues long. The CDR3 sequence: CASSGMGPLQEIQYF. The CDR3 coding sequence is TGTGCCAGCAGTGGCATGGGGCCGCTCCAAGAGATCCAGTACTTC.

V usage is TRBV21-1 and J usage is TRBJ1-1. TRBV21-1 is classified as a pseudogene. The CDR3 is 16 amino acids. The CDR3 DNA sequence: TGTGCCAGCAGCAAAGCGGTCGGGTCGGCGGAACCTGAAGCTTTCTTT. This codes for CASSKAVGSAEPEAFF.

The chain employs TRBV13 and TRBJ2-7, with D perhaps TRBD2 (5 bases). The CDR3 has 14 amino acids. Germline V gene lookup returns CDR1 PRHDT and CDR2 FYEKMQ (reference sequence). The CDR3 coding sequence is TGTGCCAGCAGCCCGGCCGGGATACGCAATGAGCAGTTCGTC. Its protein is CASSPAGIRNEQFV.

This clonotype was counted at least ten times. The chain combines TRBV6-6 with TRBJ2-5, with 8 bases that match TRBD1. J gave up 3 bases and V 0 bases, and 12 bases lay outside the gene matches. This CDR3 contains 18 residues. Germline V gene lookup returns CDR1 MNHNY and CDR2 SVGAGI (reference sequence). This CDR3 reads CASSYSGTGSPSKETQYF. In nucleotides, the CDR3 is TGTGCCAGCAGTTACTCGGGGACAGGCTCTCCCTCCAAAGAGACCCAGTACTTC.

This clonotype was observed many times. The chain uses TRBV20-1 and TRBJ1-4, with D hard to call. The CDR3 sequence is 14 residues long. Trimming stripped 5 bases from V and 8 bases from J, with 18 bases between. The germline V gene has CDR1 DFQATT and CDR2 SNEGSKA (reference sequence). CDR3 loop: CSAPRRDPGEKLFF. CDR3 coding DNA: TGCAGTGCTCCCCGGCGGGATCCTGGAGAAAAACTGTTTTTT.

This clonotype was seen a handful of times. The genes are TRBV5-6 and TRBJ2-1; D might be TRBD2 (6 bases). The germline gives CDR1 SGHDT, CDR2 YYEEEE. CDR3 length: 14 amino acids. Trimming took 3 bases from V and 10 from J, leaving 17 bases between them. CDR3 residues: CASSWGEGACEQFF. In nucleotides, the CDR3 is TGTGCCAGCAGCTGGGGGGAAGGGGCGTGCGAGCAGTTCTTC.

CDR3 residues: CASSWPGLAGPRKQFF. The CDR3 nucleotides are TGTGCCAGCAGCTGGCCGGGACTAGCGGGTCCCCGCAAGCAGTTCTTC. The genes are TRBV7-2 and TRBJ2-1; 12 nucleotides match TRBD2. Looked up from germline, CDR1 is SGHTA and CDR2 is FQGNSA. The CDR3 extends over 16 amino acids. J lost 11 bases, V lost 4 bases, and 12 bases had no gene match.

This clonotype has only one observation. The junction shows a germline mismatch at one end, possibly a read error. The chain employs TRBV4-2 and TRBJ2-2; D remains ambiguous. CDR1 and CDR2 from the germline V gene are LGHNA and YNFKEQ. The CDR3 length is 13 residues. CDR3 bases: TGTGCCAGCGGCCAAGTCCTTTTGGGGGAGCTGTTTTTT. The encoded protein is CASGQVLLGELFF.

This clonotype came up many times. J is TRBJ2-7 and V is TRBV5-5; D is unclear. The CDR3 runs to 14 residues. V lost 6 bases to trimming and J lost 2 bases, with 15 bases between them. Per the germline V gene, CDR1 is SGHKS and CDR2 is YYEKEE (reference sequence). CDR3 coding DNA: TGTGCCAGCACCTTCCGGCCGGGTGCCTACGAGCAGTACTTC. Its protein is CASTFRPGAYEQYF.

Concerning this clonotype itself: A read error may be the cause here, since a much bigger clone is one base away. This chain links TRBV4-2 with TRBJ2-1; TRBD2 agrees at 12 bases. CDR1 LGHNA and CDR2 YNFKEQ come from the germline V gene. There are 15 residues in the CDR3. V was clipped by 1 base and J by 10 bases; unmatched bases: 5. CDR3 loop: CASSQGGLAGFEQFF. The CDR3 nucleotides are TGTGCCAGCAGCCAAGGGGGACTAGCGGGTTTCGAGCAGTTCTTC.

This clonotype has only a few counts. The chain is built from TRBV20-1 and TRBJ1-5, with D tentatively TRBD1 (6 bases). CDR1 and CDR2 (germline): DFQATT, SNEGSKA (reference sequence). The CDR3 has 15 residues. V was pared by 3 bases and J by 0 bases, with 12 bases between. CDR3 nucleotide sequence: TGCAGTGCTAGCTCAGGGGCCTATAGCAATCAGCCCCAGCATTTT. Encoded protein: CSASSGAYSNQPQHF.

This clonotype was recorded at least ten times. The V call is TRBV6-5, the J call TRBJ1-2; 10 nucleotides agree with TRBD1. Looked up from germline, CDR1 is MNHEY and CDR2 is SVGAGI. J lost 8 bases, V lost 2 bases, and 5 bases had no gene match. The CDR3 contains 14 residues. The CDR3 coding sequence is TGTGCCAGCAGTTACAGGACAGGGGGGGACGGCTACACCTTC. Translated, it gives CASSYRTGGDGYTF.

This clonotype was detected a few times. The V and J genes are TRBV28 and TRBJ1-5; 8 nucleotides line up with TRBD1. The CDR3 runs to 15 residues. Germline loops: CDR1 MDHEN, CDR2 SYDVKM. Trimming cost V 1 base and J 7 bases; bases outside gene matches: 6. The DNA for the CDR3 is TGTGCCAGCAGTTTATCTTTCGGACAGGGCCAGCCCCAGCATTTT. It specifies CASSLSFGQGQPQHF.

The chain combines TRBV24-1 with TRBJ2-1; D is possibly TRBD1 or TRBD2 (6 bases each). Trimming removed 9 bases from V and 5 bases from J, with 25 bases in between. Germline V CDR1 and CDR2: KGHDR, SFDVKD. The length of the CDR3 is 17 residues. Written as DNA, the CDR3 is TGTGCCACCTCATCCCAAGACGAAGGGGGGCCGGACAATGAGCAGTTCTTC. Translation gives CATSSQDEGGPDNEQFF.